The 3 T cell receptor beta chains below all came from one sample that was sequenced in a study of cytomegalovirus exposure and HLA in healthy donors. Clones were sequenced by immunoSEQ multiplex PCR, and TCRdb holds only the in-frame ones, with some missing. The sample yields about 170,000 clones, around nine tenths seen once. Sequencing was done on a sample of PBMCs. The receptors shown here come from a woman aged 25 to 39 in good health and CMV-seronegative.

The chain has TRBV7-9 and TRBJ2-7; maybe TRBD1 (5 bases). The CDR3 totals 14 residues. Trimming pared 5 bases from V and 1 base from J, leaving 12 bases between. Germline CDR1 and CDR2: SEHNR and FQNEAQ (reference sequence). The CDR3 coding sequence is TGTGCCAGCAGCCCCTTAGGGGAATCCTACGAGCAGTACTTC. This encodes CASSPLGESYEQYF.

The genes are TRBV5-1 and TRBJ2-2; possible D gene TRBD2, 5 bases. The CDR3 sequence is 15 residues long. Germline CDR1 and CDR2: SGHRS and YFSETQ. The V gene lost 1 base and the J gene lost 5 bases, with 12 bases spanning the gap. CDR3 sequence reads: CASSLSLVRTGELFF. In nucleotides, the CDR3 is TGCGCCAGCAGCTTGTCACTAGTACGGACCGGGGAGCTGTTTTTT.

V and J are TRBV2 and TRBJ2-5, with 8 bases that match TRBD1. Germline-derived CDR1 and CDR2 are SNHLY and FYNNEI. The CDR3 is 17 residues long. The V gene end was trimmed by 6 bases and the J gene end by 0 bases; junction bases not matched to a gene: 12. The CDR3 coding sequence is TGTGCCAGCAGACCGGACAGGGCCCATTCGTACCAAGAGACCCAGTACTTC. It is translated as CASRPDRAHSYQETQYF.